This TCR beta chain appears in the sequencing data of a study of T cell responses to AZD1222 COVID-19 vaccine. Study-wide results and caveats: Possibly, clonal diversity was underestimated; donors were largely white British and included more females. Increases in Spike-specific TCR breadth and depth were seen after two AZD1222 doses. At 160-218 and 743-854, vaccine-associated CD4 TCRs were dominant, and they spanned spike. Close to half of all spike-specific TCRs reportedly target regions of the variants that are unmutated.

Clones were read by immunoSEQ multiplex PCR, and TCRdb kept only the in-frame ones, dropping some. The sample shows about 88,000 clones, just over 90% of them seen only once. Germline CDR1 is MNHEY and CDR2 is SVGEGT. CDR3 length equals 16 residues. V was shortened by 5 bases and J by 0 bases, with 14 bases between the two germline ends. Of note for this clone: The antigen is undetermined.

The starting material was peripheral blood, obtained on day 0 of AZD1222 vaccination. This clonotype was sampled from an adult in good health. V gene TRBV6-2 or TRBV6-3 combines with J gene TRBJ1-3; no clear D. The DNA for the CDR3 is TGTGCCAGCAGTCCCGCCATCGGCCACTCTGGAAACACCATATATTTT. The encoded protein is CASSPAIGHSGNTIYF.